The rows below give T cell receptor beta chains drawn from one sample of a study of OX40 agonist ivuxolimab in advanced cancers. The repertoire was sequenced with immunoSEQ multiplex PCR; TCRdb's copy has only in-frame clones and lacks some. The table records roughly 48,000 clones, approximately 85% of them present only once. This specimen consisted of CD4+ or CD8+ T cells sorted from blood, obtained in a trial of the OX40 agonist ivuxolimab. The source is an adult with an advanced solid tumor such as melanoma, head and neck, liver or kidney cancer. The CDR3 runs from the conserved cysteine through the conserved F or W. A D gene is named only where the DNA matches it firmly. Where a row states a size, it is once, few, many or the class of an expanded clone; other rows omit it.

V	J	D	size	DNA	CDR3
TRBV6-1	TRBJ1-2	-	-	TGTGCCAGCAGTGCAGTATACACCGCTAGTAACTATGGCTACACCTTC	CASSAVYTASNYGYTF
TRBV18	TRBJ2-1	-	-	TGTGCCAGCACCCCGGGGGCCCAAGCGGATAAGCAGTTCTTC	CASTPGAQADKQFF
TRBV18	TRBJ1-3	-	once	TGTGCCAGCTCCAGCGAAAACCCGGGGAACACCATATATTTT	CASSSENPGNTIYF
TRBV7-9	TRBJ2-7	-	-	TGTGCCAGCAGCTTAGCGGGGTCCTACGAGCAGTACTTC	CASSLAGSYEQYF
TRBV7-9	TRBJ1-3	TRBD1	-	TGTGCCAGCAGCCCGGACAGGGGGCCTGGAAACACCATATATTTT	CASSPDRGPGNTIYF
TRBV5-8	TRBJ2-7	-	-	TGTGCCAGCAGCCGATGGACGGGTCCCGCCTACGAGCAGTACTTC	CASSRWTGPAYEQYF
TRBV19	TRBJ1-2	TRBD1	-	TGTGCCAGTACTCGGGGACAGATGTATGGCTACACCTTC	CASTRGQMYGYTF
TRBV6-5	TRBJ1-1	-	medium-sized	TGTGCCAGCTCTAGGGATGTTAACACTGAAGCTTTCTTT	CASSRDVNTEAFF
TRBV9	TRBJ1-1	-	-	TGTGCCAGCAGCGTAGTGGGTGGTTGGACTGAAGCTTTCTTT	CASSVVGGWTEAFF
TRBV19	TRBJ2-7	TRBD1	-	TGTGCCAGTAGTATAAGTGAGGGACAGACCTACGAGCAGTACTTC	CASSISEGQTYEQYF
TRBV9	TRBJ1-6	-	once	TGTGCCAGCAGCGTAGAGGCCGACAGGAATTCACCCCTCCACTTT	CASSVEADRNSPLHF
TRBV2	TRBJ2-5	-	-	TGTGCCAGCAGTGATGACAACCAAGAGACCCAGTACTTC	CASSDDNQETQYF
TRBV30	TRBJ1-2	-	-	TGTGCCTGTGAAGGGGTCGAGCGCTACACCTTC	CACEGVERYTF
TRBV7-8	TRBJ1-5	-	-	TGTGCCAGCAGCTTAGCCCTTCGGGGGGACCAGCCCCAGCATTTT	CASSLALRGDQPQHF
TRBV5-6	TRBJ2-5	TRBD1	-	TGTGCCAGCAGCTTTGACAGGGCCCCCCAAGAGACCCAGTACTTC	CASSFDRAPQETQYF
TRBV7-9	TRBJ2-7	-	-	TGTGCCAGCAGCTTCTCCTACGAGCAGTACTTC	CASSFSYEQYF
TRBV14	TRBJ1-2	TRBD1	-	TGTGCCAGCAGCCAGACCCCCGGGACAGGGTACACCTTC	CASSQTPGTGYTF
TRBV6-1	TRBJ2-3	-	-	TGTGCCAGCAGTGAGGGCAGGGGAGGTACGCAGTATTTT	CASSEGRGGTQYF
TRBV2	TRBJ1-1	-	few	TGTGCCAGCACTCAGGGAGAGGGCACTGAAGCTTTCTTT	CASTQGEGTEAFF
TRBV5-1	TRBJ2-1	-	-	TGCGCCAGCAGCTTGGTGGAGGAGCAGTTCTTC	CASSLVEEQFF
TRBV9	TRBJ2-3	-	-	TGTGCCAGCAGCCCGGGAGTGGGGGTCGCAGATACGCAGTATTTT	CASSPGVGVADTQYF
TRBV6-1	TRBJ2-3	TRBD2	few	TGTGCCAGCAGTGGGGTAGCGGGAGGGGATAACACAGATACGCAGTATTTT	CASSGVAGGDNTDTQYF
TRBV5-8	TRBJ2-5	-	once	TGTGCCAGCAGCTTCCTCGGGGGCGCGGAGACCCAGTACTTC	CASSFLGGAETQYF